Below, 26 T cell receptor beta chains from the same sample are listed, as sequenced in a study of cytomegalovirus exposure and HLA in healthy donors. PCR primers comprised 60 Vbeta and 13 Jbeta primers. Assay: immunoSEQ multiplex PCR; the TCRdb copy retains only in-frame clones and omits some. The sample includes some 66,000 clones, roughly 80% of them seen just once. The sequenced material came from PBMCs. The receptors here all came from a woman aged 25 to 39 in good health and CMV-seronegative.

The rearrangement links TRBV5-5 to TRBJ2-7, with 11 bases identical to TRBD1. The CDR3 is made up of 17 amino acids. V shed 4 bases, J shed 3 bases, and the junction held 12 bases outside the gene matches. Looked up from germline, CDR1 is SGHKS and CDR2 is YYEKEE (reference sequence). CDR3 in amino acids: CASSIGRRDRGGYEQYF. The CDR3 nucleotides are TGTGCCAGCAGCATTGGCCGCCGGGACAGGGGGGGCTACGAGCAGTACTTC.

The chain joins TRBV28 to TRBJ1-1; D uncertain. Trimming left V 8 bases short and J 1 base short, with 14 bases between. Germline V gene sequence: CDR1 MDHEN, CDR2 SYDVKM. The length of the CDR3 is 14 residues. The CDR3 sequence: CASVRHPRNTEAFF. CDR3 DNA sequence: TGTGCCAGCGTTAGACACCCAAGGAACACTGAAGCTTTCTTT.

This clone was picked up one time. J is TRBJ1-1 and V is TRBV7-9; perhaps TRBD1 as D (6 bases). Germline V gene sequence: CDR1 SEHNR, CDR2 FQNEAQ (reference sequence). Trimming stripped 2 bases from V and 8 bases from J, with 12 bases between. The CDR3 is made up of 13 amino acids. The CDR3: CASSLQGHSEAFF. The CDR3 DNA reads TGTGCCAGCAGCTTACAGGGGCATTCCGAAGCTTTCTTT.

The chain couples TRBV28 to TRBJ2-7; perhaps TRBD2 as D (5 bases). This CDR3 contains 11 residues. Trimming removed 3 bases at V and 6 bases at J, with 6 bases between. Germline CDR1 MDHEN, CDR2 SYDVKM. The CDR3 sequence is CASSFRGEQYF. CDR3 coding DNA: TGTGCCAGCAGTTTTCGGGGCGAGCAGTACTTC.

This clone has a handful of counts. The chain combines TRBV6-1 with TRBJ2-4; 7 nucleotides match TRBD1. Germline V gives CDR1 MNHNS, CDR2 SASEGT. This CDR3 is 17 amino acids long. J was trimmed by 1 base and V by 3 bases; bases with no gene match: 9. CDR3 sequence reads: CASSDPTGKAAKNIQYF. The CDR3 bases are TGTGCCAGCAGTGACCCGACAGGGAAGGCGGCCAAAAACATTCAGTACTTC.

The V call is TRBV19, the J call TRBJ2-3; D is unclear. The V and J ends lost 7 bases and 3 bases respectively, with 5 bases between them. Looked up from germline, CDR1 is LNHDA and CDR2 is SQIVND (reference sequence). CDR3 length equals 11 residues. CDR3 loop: CASTPTDTQYF. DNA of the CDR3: TGTGCCAGTACCCCTACAGATACGCAGTATTTT.

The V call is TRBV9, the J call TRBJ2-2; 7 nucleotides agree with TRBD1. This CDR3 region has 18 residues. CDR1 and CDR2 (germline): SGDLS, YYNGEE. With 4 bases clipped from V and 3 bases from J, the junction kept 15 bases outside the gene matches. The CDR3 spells CASSRGPGQPVDTGELFF. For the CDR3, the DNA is TGTGCCAGCAGCCGGGGACCGGGACAGCCTGTGGACACCGGGGAGCTGTTTTTT.

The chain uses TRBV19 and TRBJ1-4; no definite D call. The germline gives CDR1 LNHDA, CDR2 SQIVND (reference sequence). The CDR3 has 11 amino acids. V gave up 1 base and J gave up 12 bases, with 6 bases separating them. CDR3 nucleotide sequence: TGTGCCAGTAGTATAGGTCCTCAACTGTTTTTT. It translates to CASSIGPQLFF.

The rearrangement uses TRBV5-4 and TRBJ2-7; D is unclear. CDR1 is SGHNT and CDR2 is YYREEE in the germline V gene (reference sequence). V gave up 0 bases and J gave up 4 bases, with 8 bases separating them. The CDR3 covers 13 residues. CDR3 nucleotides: TGTGCCAGCAGCTTGGATACATGGTACGAGCAGTACTTC. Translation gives CASSLDTWYEQYF.

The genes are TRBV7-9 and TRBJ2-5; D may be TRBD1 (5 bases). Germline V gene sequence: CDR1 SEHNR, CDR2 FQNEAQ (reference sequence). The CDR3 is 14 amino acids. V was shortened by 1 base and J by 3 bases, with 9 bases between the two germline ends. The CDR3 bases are TGTGCCAGCAGCTTAGGGACATTAGAAGAGACCCAGTACTTC. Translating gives CASSLGTLEETQYF.

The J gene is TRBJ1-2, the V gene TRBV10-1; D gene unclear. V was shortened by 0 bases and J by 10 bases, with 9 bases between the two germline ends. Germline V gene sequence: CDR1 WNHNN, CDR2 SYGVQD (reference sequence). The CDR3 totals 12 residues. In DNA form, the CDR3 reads TGCGCCAGCAGTGAGTCCCTTGGAGTCTACACCTTC. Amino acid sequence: CASSESLGVYTF.

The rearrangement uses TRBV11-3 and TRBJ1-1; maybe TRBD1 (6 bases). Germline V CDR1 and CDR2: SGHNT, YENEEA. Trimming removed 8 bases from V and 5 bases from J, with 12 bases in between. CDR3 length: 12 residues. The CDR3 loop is CASQGNGTEAFF. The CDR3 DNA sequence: TGTGCCAGCCAGGGGAATGGGACTGAAGCTTTCTTT.

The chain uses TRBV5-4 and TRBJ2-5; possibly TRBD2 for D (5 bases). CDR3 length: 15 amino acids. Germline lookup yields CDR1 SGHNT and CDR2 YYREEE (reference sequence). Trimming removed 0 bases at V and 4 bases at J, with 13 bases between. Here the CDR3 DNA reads TGTGCCAGCAGCTTGGACCGCTGGAGCGGAGAGACCCAGTACTTC. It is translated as CASSLDRWSGETQYF.

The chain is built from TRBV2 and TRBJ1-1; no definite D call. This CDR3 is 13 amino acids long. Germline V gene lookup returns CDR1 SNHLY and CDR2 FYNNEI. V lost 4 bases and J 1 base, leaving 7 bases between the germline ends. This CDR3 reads CASSAHPNTEAFF. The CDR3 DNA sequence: TGTGCCAGCAGTGCACACCCGAACACTGAAGCTTTCTTT. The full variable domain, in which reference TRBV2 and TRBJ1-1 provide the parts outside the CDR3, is EPEVTQTPSHQVTQMGQEVILRCVPISNHLYFYWYRQILGQKVEFLVSFYNNEISEKSEIFDDQFSVERPDGSNFTLKIRSTKLEDSAMYFCASSAHPNTEAFFGQGTRLTVV.

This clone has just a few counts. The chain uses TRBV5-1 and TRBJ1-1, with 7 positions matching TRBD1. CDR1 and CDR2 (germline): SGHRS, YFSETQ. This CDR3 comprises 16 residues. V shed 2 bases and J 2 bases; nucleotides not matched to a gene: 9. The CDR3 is CASSFEGAPPNTEAFF. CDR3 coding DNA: TGCGCCAGCAGCTTCGAGGGGGCGCCTCCCAACACTGAAGCTTTCTTT. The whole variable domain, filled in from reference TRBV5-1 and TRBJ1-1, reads KAGVTQTPRYLIKTRGQQVTLSCSPISGHRSVSWYQQTPGQGLQFLFEYFSETQRNKGNFPGRFSGRQFSNSRSEMNVSTLELGDSALYLCASSFEGAPPNTEAFFGQGTRLTVV.

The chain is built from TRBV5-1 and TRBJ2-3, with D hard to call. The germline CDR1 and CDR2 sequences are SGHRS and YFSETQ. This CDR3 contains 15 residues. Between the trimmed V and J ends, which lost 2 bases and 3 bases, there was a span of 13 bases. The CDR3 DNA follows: TGCGCCAGCAGCTTAGAGTATACTGGTACAGATACGCAGTATTTT. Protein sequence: CASSLEYTGTDTQYF.

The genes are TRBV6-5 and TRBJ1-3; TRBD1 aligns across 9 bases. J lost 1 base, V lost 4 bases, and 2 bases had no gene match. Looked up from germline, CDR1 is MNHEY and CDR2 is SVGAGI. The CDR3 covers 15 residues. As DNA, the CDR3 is TGTGCCAGCAGTTTGGACAGGGGTTCTGGAAACACCATATATTTT. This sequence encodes CASSLDRGSGNTIYF.

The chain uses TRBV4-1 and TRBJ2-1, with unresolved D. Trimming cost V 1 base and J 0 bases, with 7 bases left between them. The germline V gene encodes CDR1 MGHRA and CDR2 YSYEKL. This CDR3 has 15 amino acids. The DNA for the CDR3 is TGCGCCAGCAGCCAAGCCCCGAGCTCCTACAATGAGCAGTTCTTC. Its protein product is CASSQAPSSYNEQFF.

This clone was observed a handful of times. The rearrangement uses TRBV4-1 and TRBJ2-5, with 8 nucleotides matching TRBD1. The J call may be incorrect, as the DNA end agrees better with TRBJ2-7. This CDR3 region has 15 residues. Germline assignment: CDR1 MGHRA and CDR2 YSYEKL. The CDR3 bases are TGCGCCAGCAGCCAAGAGGGCAGGGGGCCGTACGAGCAGTACTTC. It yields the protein CASSQEGRGPYEQYF.

The CDR3 reads CASSQVPGIYGYTF. In DNA form, the CDR3 reads TGCGCCAGCAGCCAAGTGCCGGGAATCTATGGCTACACCTTC. This chain links TRBV4-3 with TRBJ1-2; D uncertain. Trimming cost V 1 base and J 4 bases, with 10 bases left between them. Germline CDR1 and CDR2: LGHNA and YSLEER. This CDR3 region has 14 residues.

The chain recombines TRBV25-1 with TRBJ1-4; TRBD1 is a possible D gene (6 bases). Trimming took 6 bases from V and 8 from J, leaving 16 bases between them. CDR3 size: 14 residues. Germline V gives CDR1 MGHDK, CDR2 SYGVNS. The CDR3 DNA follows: TGTGCCAGCAGGAAAGAGGGGGTGGGAGAAAAACTGTTTTTT. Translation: CASRKEGVGEKLFF.

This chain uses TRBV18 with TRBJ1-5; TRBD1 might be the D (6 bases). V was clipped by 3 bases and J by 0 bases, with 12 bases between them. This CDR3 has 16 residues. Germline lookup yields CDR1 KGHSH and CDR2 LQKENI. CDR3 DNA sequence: TGTGCCAGCTCACCTGGACAGTATTATAGCAATCAGCCCCAGCATTTT. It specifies CASSPGQYYSNQPQHF.

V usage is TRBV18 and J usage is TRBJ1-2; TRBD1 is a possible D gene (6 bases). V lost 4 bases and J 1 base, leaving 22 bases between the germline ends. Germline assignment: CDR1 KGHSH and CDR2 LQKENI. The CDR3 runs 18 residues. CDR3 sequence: CASSRQTGGQPYNYGYTF. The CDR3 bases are TGTGCCAGCTCACGACAGACAGGAGGCCAACCATATAACTATGGCTACACCTTC.

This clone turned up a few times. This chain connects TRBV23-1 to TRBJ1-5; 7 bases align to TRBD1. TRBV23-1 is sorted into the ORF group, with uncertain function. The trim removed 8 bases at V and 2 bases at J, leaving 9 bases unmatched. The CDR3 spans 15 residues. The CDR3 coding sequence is TGCGCCAGCCCACCAGGGGGATGGGGCAATCAGCCCCAGCATTTT. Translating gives CASPPGGWGNQPQHF.

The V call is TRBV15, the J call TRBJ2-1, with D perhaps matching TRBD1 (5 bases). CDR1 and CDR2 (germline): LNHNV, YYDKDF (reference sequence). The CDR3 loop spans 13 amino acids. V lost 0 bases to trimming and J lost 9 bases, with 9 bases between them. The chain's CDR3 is CATSRDFRGEQFF. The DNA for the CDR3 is TGTGCCACCAGCAGAGATTTTAGGGGTGAGCAGTTCTTC.

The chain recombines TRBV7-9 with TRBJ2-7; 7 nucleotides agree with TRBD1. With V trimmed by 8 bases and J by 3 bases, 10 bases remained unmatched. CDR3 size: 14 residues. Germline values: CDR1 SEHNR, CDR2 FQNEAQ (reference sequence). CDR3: CASSDRTGGYEQYF. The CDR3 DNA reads TGTGCCAGCTCTGACAGGACAGGCGGCTACGAGCAGTACTTC.